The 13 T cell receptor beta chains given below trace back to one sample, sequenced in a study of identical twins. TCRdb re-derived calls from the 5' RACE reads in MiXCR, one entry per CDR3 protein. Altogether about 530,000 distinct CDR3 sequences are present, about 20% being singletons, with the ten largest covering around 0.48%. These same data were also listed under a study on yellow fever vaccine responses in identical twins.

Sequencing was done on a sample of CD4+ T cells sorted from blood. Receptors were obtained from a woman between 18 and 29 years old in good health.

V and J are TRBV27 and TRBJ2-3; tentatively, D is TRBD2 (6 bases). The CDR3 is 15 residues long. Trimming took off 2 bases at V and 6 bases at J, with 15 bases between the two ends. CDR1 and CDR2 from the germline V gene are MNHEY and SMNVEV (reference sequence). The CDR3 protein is CASSLLGPGRDTQYF. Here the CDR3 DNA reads TGTGCCAGCAGTTTACTCGGACCAGGGAGGGATACGCAGTATTTT.

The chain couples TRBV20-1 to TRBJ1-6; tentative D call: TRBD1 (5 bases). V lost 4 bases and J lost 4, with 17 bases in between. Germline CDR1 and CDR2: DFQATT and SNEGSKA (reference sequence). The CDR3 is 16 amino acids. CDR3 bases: TGCAGTGCTAACCCGGGACTTTCGCCTTATAATTCACCCCTCCACTTT. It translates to CSANPGLSPYNSPLHF.

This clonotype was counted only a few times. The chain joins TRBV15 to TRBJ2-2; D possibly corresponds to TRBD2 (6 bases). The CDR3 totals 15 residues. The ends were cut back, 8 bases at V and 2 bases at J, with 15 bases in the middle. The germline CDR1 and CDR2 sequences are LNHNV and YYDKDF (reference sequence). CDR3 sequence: CATSGGVTNTGELFF. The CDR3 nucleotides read TGTGCCACCTCAGGAGGGGTAACTAACACCGGGGAGCTGTTTTTT.

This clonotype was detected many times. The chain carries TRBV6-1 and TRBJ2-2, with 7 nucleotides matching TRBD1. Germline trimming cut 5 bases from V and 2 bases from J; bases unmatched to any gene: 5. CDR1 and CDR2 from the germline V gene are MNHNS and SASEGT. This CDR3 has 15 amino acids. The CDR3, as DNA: TGTGCCAGCAGTCGGGACAGAGTTAACACCGGGGAGCTGTTTTTT. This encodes CASSRDRVNTGELFF.

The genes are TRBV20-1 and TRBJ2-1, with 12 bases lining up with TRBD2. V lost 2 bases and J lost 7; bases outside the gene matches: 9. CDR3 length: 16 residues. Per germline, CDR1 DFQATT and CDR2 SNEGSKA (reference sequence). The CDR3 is CSARLLAGGPGNEQFF. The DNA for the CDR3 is TGCAGTGCTAGACTCCTAGCGGGAGGGCCGGGAAATGAGCAGTTCTTC.

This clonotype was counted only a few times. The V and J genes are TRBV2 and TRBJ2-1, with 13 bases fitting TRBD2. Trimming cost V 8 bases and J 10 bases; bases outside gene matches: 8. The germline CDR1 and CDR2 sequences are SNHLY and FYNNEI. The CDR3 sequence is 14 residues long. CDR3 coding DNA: TGTGCCAGCCTCGGACTAGCGGGAGCTGGGGAGCAGTTCTTC. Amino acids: CASLGLAGAGEQFF.

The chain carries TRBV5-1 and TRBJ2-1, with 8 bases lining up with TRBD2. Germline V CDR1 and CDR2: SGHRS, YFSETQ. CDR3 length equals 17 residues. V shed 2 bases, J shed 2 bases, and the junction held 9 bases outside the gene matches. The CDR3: CASSFGSGEIPYNEQFF. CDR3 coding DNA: TGCGCCAGCAGCTTTGGTAGCGGGGAGATCCCCTACAATGAGCAGTTCTTC.

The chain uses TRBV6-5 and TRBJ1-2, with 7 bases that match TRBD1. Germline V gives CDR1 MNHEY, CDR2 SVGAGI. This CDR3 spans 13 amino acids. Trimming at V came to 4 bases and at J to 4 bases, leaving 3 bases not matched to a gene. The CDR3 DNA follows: TGTGCCAGCAGTTCCAGGGGGGCCTATGGCTACACCTTC. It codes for CASSSRGAYGYTF.

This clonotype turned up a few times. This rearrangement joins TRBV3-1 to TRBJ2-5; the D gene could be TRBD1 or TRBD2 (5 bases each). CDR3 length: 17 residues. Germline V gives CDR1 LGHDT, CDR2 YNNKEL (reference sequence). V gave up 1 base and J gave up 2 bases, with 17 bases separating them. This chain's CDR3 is CASSQASRQIFQETQYF. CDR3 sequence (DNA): TGTGCCAGCAGCCAAGCTAGCCGACAGATTTTTCAAGAGACCCAGTACTTC.

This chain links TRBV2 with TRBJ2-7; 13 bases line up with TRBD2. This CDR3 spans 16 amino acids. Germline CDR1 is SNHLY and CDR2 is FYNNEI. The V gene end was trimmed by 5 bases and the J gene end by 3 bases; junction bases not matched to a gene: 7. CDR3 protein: CASSPTTSGRVYEQYF. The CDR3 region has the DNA TGTGCCAGCAGTCCCACCACTAGCGGGAGGGTCTACGAGCAGTACTTC.

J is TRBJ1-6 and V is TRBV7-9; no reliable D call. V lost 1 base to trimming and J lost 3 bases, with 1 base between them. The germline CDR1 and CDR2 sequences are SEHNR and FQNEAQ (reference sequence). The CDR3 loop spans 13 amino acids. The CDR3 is CASSLDYNSPLHF. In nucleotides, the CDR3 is TGTGCCAGCAGCTTAGACTATAATTCACCCCTCCACTTT. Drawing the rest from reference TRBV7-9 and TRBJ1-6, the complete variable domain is DTGVSQNPRHKITKRGQNVTFRCDPISEHNRLYWYRQTLGQGPEFLTYFQNEAQLEKSRLLSDRFSAERPKGSFSTLEIQRTEQGDSAMYLCASSLDYNSPLHFGNGTRLTVT.

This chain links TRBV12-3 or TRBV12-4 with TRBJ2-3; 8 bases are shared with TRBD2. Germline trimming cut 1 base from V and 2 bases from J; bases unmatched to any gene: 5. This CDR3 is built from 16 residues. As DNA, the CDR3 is TGTGCCAGCAGTTTAGTCGGGAGGGATCTCACAGATACGCAGTATTTT. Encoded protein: CASSLVGRDLTDTQYF.

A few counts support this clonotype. CDR3 in amino acids: CASSLRTSDKQFF. CDR3 bases: TGCGCCAGCAGCTTGCGGACTAGCGACAAGCAGTTCTTC. J is TRBJ2-1 and V is TRBV5-1, with 9 bases identical to TRBD2. Germline CDR1 is SGHRS and CDR2 is YFSETQ. This CDR3 is 13 amino acids long. J gave up 11 bases and V 1 base, and 4 bases lay outside the gene matches.